This TCR beta chain was identified during a study of monozygotic twins with inflammatory bowel disease. From its re-call of the 5' RACE reads, TCRdb lists each CDR3 protein once, without DNA. In total, the table holds around 220,000 distinct CDR3 sequences. Germline V CDR1 and CDR2: MNHEY, SMNVEV (reference sequence). CDR3 size: 13 residues. The clonotype comes from a human donor with ulcerative colitis or Crohn's disease, or a healthy co-twin of an affected twin (not recorded which). Sequenced: blood. The chain couples TRBV27 to TRBJ2-1; TCRdb's D call of TRBD2 is untestable without DNA. CDR3 protein: CASSLNSPNEQFF.